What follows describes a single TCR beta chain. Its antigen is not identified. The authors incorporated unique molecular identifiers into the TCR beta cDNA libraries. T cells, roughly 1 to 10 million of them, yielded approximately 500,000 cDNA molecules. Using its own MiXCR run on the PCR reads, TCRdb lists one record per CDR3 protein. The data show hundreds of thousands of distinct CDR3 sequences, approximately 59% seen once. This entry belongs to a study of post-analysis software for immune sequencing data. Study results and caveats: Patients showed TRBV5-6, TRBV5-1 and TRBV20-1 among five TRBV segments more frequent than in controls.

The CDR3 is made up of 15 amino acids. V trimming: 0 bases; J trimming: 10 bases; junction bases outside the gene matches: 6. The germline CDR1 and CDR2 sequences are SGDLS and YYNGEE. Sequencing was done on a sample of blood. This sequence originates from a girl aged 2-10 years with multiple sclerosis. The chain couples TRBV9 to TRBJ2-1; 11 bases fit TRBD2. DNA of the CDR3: TGTGCCAGCAGCGTAGTTAATAGCGGGGGGGGCGAGCAGTTCTTC. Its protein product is CASSVVNSGGGEQFF.